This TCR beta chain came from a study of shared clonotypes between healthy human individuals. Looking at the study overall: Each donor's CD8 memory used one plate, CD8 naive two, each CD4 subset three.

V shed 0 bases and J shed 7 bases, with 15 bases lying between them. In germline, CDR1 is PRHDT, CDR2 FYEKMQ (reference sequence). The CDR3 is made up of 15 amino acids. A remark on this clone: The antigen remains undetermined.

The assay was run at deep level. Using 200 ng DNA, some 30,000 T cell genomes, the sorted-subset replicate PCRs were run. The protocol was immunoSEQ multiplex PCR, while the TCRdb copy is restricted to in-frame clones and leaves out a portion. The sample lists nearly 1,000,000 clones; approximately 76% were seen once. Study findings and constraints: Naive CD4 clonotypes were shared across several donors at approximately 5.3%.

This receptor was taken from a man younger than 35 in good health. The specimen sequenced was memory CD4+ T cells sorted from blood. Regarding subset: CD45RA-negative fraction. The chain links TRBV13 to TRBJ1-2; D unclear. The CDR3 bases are TGTGCCAGCAGCTTAGGAGGCGTGGATTTGGGTGGCTACACCTTC. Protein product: CASSLGGVDLGGYTF.